Presented here are 16 T cell receptor beta chains from one specimen sequenced in a study of vaccination and CD4 T cells after COVID-19. Treatment described: roughly nine-day PBMC culture with coronavirus spike peptide pools or control peptides (ViraFEST assay). Cultured CD4+ T cells had their DNA profiled by the Oncomine TCR Beta short-read assay. TCRdb passed the PCR reads through MiXCR, listing each CDR3 protein once. The sample includes fewer than 12,000 distinct CDR3 sequences, approximately 61% of them seen just once. No antigen has been assigned to these receptors. The specimen sequenced was CD4+ T cells from blood, cultured in vitro. The receptors were gathered from a human donor who had recovered from COVID-19.

The gene calls are TRBV19 and TRBJ2-2; TRBD2 aligns across 13 bases. Germline V gives CDR1 LNHDA, CDR2 SQIVND (reference sequence). The CDR3 covers 15 residues. V trimming: 6 bases; J trimming: 2 bases; junction bases outside the gene matches: 0. The CDR3 sequence: CASRGLAGNTGELFF. CDR3 coding DNA: TGTGCCAGTAGGGGACTAGCGGGAAACACCGGGGAGCTGTTTTTT. The variable domain in full, completed from reference TRBV19 and TRBJ2-2, reads DGGITQSPKYLFRKEGQNVTLSCEQNLNHDAMYWYRQDPGQGLRLIYYSQIVNDFQKGDIAEGYSVSREKKESFPLTVTSAQKNPTAFYLCASRGLAGNTGELFFGEGSRLTVL.

This sequence joins TRBV4-1 and TRBJ2-1, with 11 bases matching TRBD2. The V gene's germline CDR1 is MGHRA and CDR2 YSYEKL. V was pared by 0 bases and J by 1 base, with 5 bases of the junction left unmatched. The CDR3 is 18 amino acids. CDR3 sequence reads: CASSQDSLAGGSYNEQFF. CDR3 DNA: TGCGCCAGCAGCCAAGATTCGCTAGCGGGGGGATCCTACAATGAGCAGTTCTTC.

V gene TRBV6-1 combines with J gene TRBJ1-2, with a tentative D call TRBD1 (5 bases). V was pared by 4 bases and J by 8 bases, with 17 bases between. CDR3 length equals 14 residues. The germline V gene has CDR1 MNHNS and CDR2 SASEGT. The DNA of the CDR3 is TGTGCCAGCAGTGCCCGGGGGGGGGGAAGAGGCTACACCTTC. Its translation is CASSARGGGRGYTF.

This clonotype has more than one count but fewer than ten. The chain carries TRBV19 and TRBJ1-3; 9 bases match TRBD1. The trim removed 3 bases at V and 6 bases at J, leaving 9 bases unmatched. The length of the CDR3 is 16 residues. Germline lookup yields CDR1 LNHDA and CDR2 SQIVND (reference sequence). The CDR3 DNA reads TGTGCCAGTAGTATGCTTGCGGGACAGGGAACAAACACCATATATTTT. Its translation is CASSMLAGQGTNTIYF.

This clonotype was seen a handful of times. This sequence joins TRBV6-1 and TRBJ1-5; the match to TRBD1 covers 10 bases. J was trimmed by 5 bases and V by 6 bases; bases with no gene match: 10. CDR3 size: 16 residues. Germline loops: CDR1 MNHNS, CDR2 SASEGT. The CDR3, as DNA: TGTGCCAGCAGCAGACAGGGGGCAGGGAGCGATCAGCCCCAGCATTTT. Its translation is CASSRQGAGSDQPQHF.

The chain carries TRBV12-3 or TRBV12-4 and TRBJ1-2; 7 nucleotides line up with TRBD1. The CDR3 runs 14 residues. V was pared by 3 bases and J by 4 bases, with 5 bases of the junction left unmatched. The CDR3 here is CASSFLQGTYGYTF. CDR3 bases: TGTGCCAGCAGTTTCTTACAGGGGACCTATGGCTACACCTTC.

The rearrangement joins TRBV9 to TRBJ1-1; 9 nucleotides agree with TRBD1. V was pared by 0 bases and J by 0 bases, with 6 bases of the junction left unmatched. Looked up from germline, CDR1 is SGDLS and CDR2 is YYNGEE. There are 17 residues in the CDR3. The CDR3 spells CASSVDLTGGMNTEAFF. CDR3 DNA sequence: TGTGCCAGCAGCGTAGACCTGACAGGGGGTATGAACACTGAAGCTTTCTTT. The full variable domain, rest sourced from reference TRBV9 and TRBJ1-1, is DSGVTQTPKHLITATGQRVTLRCSPRSGDLSVYWYQQSLDQGLQFLIQYYNGEERAKGNILERFSAQQFPDLHSELNLSSLELGDSALYFCASSVDLTGGMNTEAFFGQGTRLTVV.

CDR3 sequence (DNA): TGTGCCAGCAGCCCTCGGGGGAAGGGGGAGACCCAGTACTTC. Translating gives CASSPRGKGETQYF. This chain connects TRBV6-1 to TRBJ2-5, with a tentative D call TRBD2 (6 bases). From germline, CDR1 is MNHNS and CDR2 SASEGT. This CDR3 has 14 residues. Trimming pared 6 bases from V and 5 bases from J, leaving 16 bases between.

V gene TRBV2 combines with J gene TRBJ2-2, with D unclear. Trimming left V 6 bases short and J 1 base short, with 15 bases between. The CDR3 has 16 residues. Germline values: CDR1 SNHLY, CDR2 FYNNEI. The CDR3 sequence: CASRPDWIENTGELFF. Written as DNA, the CDR3 is TGTGCCAGCAGACCTGACTGGATCGAGAACACCGGGGAGCTGTTTTTT.

V and J are TRBV6-2 or TRBV6-3 and TRBJ2-7; D is undetermined. The CDR3 consists of 14 residues. V dropped 7 bases and J dropped 1 base, with 14 bases sitting between them. Germline assignment: CDR1 MNHEY and CDR2 SVGEGT. CDR3 in DNA: TGTGCCAGCAATAGAGAACAGCAATCCTACGAGCAGTACTTC. The encoded protein is CASNREQQSYEQYF.

This clonotype was seen only a few times. The chain uses TRBV7-9 and TRBJ2-7, with D perhaps matching TRBD1 (6 bases). The V and J ends lost 2 bases and 2 bases respectively, with 16 bases between them. This CDR3 contains 16 residues. Germline V lookup: CDR1 SEHNR, CDR2 FQNEAQ (reference sequence). The CDR3 protein is CASSLTTGSTTYEQYF. The DNA for the CDR3 is TGTGCCAGCAGCTTAACTACAGGGAGTACAACCTACGAGCAGTACTTC.

The chain recombines TRBV7-8 with TRBJ1-3, with TRBD1 matching over 7 bases. The CDR3 spans 17 residues. Germline CDR1 reads SGHVS; CDR2 reads FQNEAQ. The V gene end was trimmed by 2 bases and the J gene end by 0 bases; junction bases not matched to a gene: 7. Written as DNA, the CDR3 is TGTGCCAGCAGCTTAAGGGACAGCAGACCCTCTGGAAACACCATATATTTT. Encoded protein: CASSLRDSRPSGNTIYF. The whole variable domain, remainder taken from reference TRBV7-8 and TRBJ1-3, is GAGVSQSPRYKVAKRGQDVALRCDPISGHVSLFWYQQALGQGPEFLTYFQNEAQLDKSGLPSDRFFAERPEGSVSTLKIQRTQQEDSAVYLCASSLRDSRPSGNTIYFGEGSWLTVV.

The chain has TRBV4-1 and TRBJ1-1; D might be TRBD1 (5 bases). From germline, CDR1 is MGHRA and CDR2 YSYEKL. The length of the CDR3 is 14 residues. The germline V and J ends were trimmed by 0 bases and 7 bases, with 12 bases remaining between them. CDR3 sequence: CASSQERDSLEAFF. CDR3 nucleotides: TGCGCCAGCAGCCAAGAACGAGACAGCCTTGAAGCTTTCTTT.

The rearrangement joins TRBV6-1 to TRBJ1-1; D is unresolved. Germline CDR1 reads MNHNS; CDR2 reads SASEGT. The V end was cut by 1 base, the J end by 10 bases, with 10 bases between. This CDR3 region has 12 residues. The CDR3 loop reads CASSEGRVGAFF. The CDR3 DNA reads as TGTGCCAGCAGTGAAGGAAGGGTGGGAGCTTTCTTT.

This chain uses TRBV6-2 or TRBV6-3 with TRBJ1-1, with D tentatively TRBD1 (5 bases). The CDR3 consists of 14 residues. Deletions cut 2 bases from V and 6 bases from J, with 13 bases between. CDR1 is MNHEY and CDR2 is SVGEGT in the germline V gene. The CDR3: CASSYRLRDAEAFF. CDR3 nucleotide sequence: TGTGCCAGCAGTTACAGGCTCAGGGATGCTGAAGCTTTCTTT.

Here the CDR3 reads CASSYIYRGDSYGYTF. The CDR3 coding sequence is TGTGCCAGCAGTTATATATACAGGGGGGATAGCTATGGCTACACCTTC. The V and J genes are TRBV6-5 and TRBJ1-2; 8 bases are shared with TRBD1. Germline V gives CDR1 MNHEY, CDR2 SVGAGI. This CDR3 is 16 amino acids long. V was pared by 3 bases and J by 4 bases, with 10 bases of the junction left unmatched.